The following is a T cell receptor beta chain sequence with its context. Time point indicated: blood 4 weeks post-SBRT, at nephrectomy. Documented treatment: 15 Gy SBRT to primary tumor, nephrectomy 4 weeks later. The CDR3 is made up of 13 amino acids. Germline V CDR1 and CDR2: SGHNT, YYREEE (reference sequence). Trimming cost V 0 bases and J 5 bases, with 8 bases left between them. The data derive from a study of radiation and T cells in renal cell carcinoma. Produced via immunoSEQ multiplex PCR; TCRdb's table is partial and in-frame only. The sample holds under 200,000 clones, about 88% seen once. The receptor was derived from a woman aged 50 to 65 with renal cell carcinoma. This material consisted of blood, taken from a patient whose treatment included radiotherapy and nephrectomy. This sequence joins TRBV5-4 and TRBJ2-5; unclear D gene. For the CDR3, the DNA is TGTGCCAGCAGCTTGGGGATGTTGGAGACCCAGTACTTC. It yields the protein CASSLGMLETQYF. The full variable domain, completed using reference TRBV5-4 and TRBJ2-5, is ETGVTQSPTHLIKTRGQQVTLRCSSQSGHNTVSWYQQALGQGPQFIFQYYREEENGRGNFPPRFSGLQFPNYSSELNVNALELDDSALYLCASSLGMLETQYFGPGTRLLVL.